The 20 T cell receptor beta chains below come from one sample, sequenced in a study of CD8+ T cells in alopecia areata. RNA was isolated and reverse transcribed to cDNA, the sequencing template. Clones were read by immunoSEQ multiplex PCR, and TCRdb kept only the in-frame ones, dropping some. The table has around 150,000 clones, less than 75% seen once. The sequenced material came from CD8+ T cells sorted from blood. The receptors here all came from a human donor in good health.

The chain combines TRBV6-1 with TRBJ2-3, with 10 bases fitting TRBD2. Germline V gene data show CDR1 as MNHNS and CDR2 as SASEGT. V trimming: 5 bases; J trimming: 2 bases; junction bases outside the gene matches: 1. The CDR3 extends over 14 amino acids. CDR3 amino acids: CASSSGRATDTQYF. CDR3 sequence (DNA): TGTGCCAGCAGTAGCGGGAGGGCCACAGATACGCAGTATTTT.

This clone was counted between two and nine times. The chain employs TRBV14 and TRBJ2-1, with D perhaps given as TRBD1 or TRBD2 (5 bases each). This CDR3 has 14 amino acids. Trimming removed 8 bases at V and 8 bases at J, with 19 bases between. In germline, CDR1 is SGHDN, CDR2 FVKESK. In nucleotides, the CDR3 is TGTGCCAGCTGCCTTAGAGGGACGGACGATGAGCAGTTCTTC. It yields the protein CASCLRGTDDEQFF.

This clone appeared a single time. V and J are TRBV29-1 and TRBJ2-1, with 8 bases that match TRBD2. Germline assignment: CDR1 SQVTM and CDR2 ANQGSEA. V was clipped by 6 bases and J by 5 bases; unmatched bases: 6. The CDR3 is 13 amino acids. The CDR3 nucleotides read TGCAGCGTCGTCGGGGGGGTAGACAATGAGCAGTTCTTC. Translated: CSVVGGVDNEQFF.

The rearrangement links TRBV9 to TRBJ1-1, with TRBD1 matching 9 bases. Germline values: CDR1 SGDLS, CDR2 YYNGEE. The CDR3 covers 15 residues. The trim removed 2 bases at V and 5 bases at J, leaving 7 bases unmatched. The CDR3 loop reads CASSVGTGGGTEAFF. The CDR3 DNA sequence: TGTGCCAGCAGCGTGGGAACAGGGGGCGGAACTGAAGCTTTCTTT.

This chain links TRBV6-1 with TRBJ2-7, with a possible D match to TRBD1 (6 bases). The CDR3 totals 17 residues. Germline V lookup: CDR1 MNHNS, CDR2 SASEGT. V was clipped by 2 bases and J by 4 bases, with 21 bases between them. The CDR3 is CASSENRRRGTSYEQYF. CDR3 nucleotide sequence: TGTGCCAGCAGTGAAAATCGGCGCAGGGGAACATCGTACGAGCAGTACTTC.

The chain uses TRBV27 and TRBJ2-7, with TRBD1 matching over 7 bases. Trimming removed 7 bases from V and 0 bases from J; junction bases left unmatched: 3. CDR1 MNHEY and CDR2 SMNVEV come from the germline V gene (reference sequence). This CDR3 has 13 residues. CDR3 coding DNA: TGTGCCAGCATTGGGGACAGCTCCTACGAGCAGTACTTC. Its protein is CASIGDSSYEQYF.

The V and J genes are TRBV13 and TRBJ2-5; TRBD1 aligns across 10 bases. From germline, CDR1 is PRHDT and CDR2 FYEKMQ (reference sequence). This CDR3 contains 19 residues. V gave up 5 bases and J gave up 5 bases; unmatched junction bases: 20. CDR3 DNA: TGTGCCAGCAGCGAACGAGGGACAGGGGTTTCAGGCAGTAAGGAGACCCAGTACTTC. This translates into CASSERGTGVSGSKETQYF.

This clone has only a few counts. The gene calls are TRBV29-1 and TRBJ2-7, with 7 bases matching TRBD2. Per the germline V gene, CDR1 is SQVTM and CDR2 is ANQGSEA. This CDR3 comprises 12 residues. V was pared by 4 bases and J by 8 bases, with 8 bases of the junction left unmatched. Here the CDR3 reads CSVAGREGKQYF. For the CDR3, the DNA is TGCAGCGTTGCGGGCAGGGAGGGGAAGCAGTACTTC.

The chain links TRBV5-1 to TRBJ2-4; TRBD1 aligns across 8 bases. Trimming took 0 bases from V and 6 from J; bases not matched to a gene: 8. The CDR3 is made up of 16 amino acids. CDR1 is SGHRS and CDR2 is YFSETQ in the germline V gene. CDR3 residues: CASSLAGQGAGNIQYF. The CDR3 bases are TGCGCCAGCAGCTTGGCAGGACAGGGAGCGGGAAACATTCAGTACTTC. Full variable domain (remainder filled in from reference TRBV5-1 and TRBJ2-4): KAGVTQTPRYLIKTRGQQVTLSCSPISGHRSVSWYQQTPGQGLQFLFEYFSETQRNKGNFPGRFSGRQFSNSRSEMNVSTLELGDSALYLCASSLAGQGAGNIQYFGAGTRLSVL.

This chain uses TRBV19 with TRBJ1-1; D gene ambiguous. V lost 0 bases and J 4 bases, leaving 9 bases between the germline ends. Looked up from germline, CDR1 is LNHDA and CDR2 is SQIVND (reference sequence). The length of the CDR3 is 14 residues. The CDR3 DNA reads TGTGCCAGTAGTATAGACGGCCCGGGCACTGAAGCTTTCTTT. Protein: CASSIDGPGTEAFF.

The V gene is TRBV7-8, the J gene TRBJ2-1; perhaps TRBD2 as D (5 bases). CDR1 is SGHVS, CDR2 FQNEAQ, per germline. The CDR3 sequence is 15 residues long. Deletions cut 4 bases from V and 3 bases from J, with 13 bases between. In DNA form, the CDR3 reads TGTGCCAGCAGCTCTAGCTACAGCTTCTACAATGAGCAGTTCTTC. Amino acids: CASSSSYSFYNEQFF.

This chain links TRBV6-1 with TRBJ2-1; tentative D call: TRBD1 (5 bases). V was cut by 8 bases and J by 1 base, with 12 bases left in between. Germline V gene data show CDR1 as MNHNS and CDR2 as SASEGT. The CDR3 is 14 amino acids. The DNA of the CDR3 is TGTGCCAGCTCCAGGGAAATGTCCTACAATGAGCAGTTCTTC. It translates to CASSREMSYNEQFF.

The J gene is TRBJ2-3, the V gene TRBV9; the D is unclear. Germline values: CDR1 SGDLS, CDR2 YYNGEE. The ends were cut back, 4 bases at V and 3 bases at J, with 15 bases in the middle. This CDR3 region has 15 residues. CDR3 in amino acids: CASSLSGSGTDTQYF. Written as DNA, the CDR3 is TGTGCCAGCAGCTTAAGTGGTTCTGGGACAGATACGCAGTATTTT.

The chain carries TRBV4-1 and TRBJ2-5; 9 bases match TRBD1. Trimming took 1 base from V and 5 from J; bases not matched to a gene: 2. The CDR3 runs 14 residues. Germline V gene data show CDR1 as MGHRA and CDR2 as YSYEKL. The CDR3 DNA follows: TGCGCCAGCAGCCAAGGGACAGGGGTTGAGACCCAGTACTTC. The encoded protein is CASSQGTGVETQYF.

V is TRBV5-1 and J is TRBJ1-1; 8 bases are shared with TRBD1. Per germline, CDR1 SGHRS and CDR2 YFSETQ. This CDR3 is built from 14 residues. The V and J ends lost 3 bases and 7 bases, in that order; junction bases with no gene match: 8. CDR3 coding DNA: TGCGCCAGCAGCTCATATGACAGGGGACTTGAAGCTTTCTTT. Translating gives CASSSYDRGLEAFF. Looking up the rest from reference TRBV5-1 and TRBJ1-1 gives the full variable domain: KAGVTQTPRYLIKTRGQQVTLSCSPISGHRSVSWYQQTPGQGLQFLFEYFSETQRNKGNFPGRFSGRQFSNSRSEMNVSTLELGDSALYLCASSSYDRGLEAFFGQGTRLTVV.

The V call is TRBV7-9, the J call TRBJ2-5; D gene uncertain. Germline V lookup: CDR1 SEHNR, CDR2 FQNEAQ (reference sequence). CDR3 size: 14 residues. Trimming pared 5 bases from V and 1 base from J, leaving 11 bases between. CDR3 amino acids: CASSGPEGQETQYF. CDR3 nucleotide sequence: TGTGCCAGCAGCGGCCCCGAAGGCCAAGAGACCCAGTACTTC.

Comment on this clone: The junction differs from germline at one of its ends, possibly a read error. The chain uses TRBV15 and TRBJ2-7, with no clear D. Germline CDR1 reads LNHNV; CDR2 reads YYDKDF (reference sequence). This CDR3 spans 13 amino acids. The CDR3 DNA is TGTGCCACCAGAAGAGGTGGCGCCTACGAGCAGTACTTC. The encoded protein is CATRRGGAYEQYF.

The rearrangement joins TRBV2 to TRBJ2-7, with D possibly matching TRBD2 (5 bases). CDR3 length equals 12 residues. Trimming removed 7 bases at V and 1 base at J, with 8 bases between. Germline V lookup: CDR1 SNHLY, CDR2 FYNNEI. CDR3 DNA sequence: TGTGCCAGCAAAGAGGGTTCCTACGAGCAGTACTTC. It codes for CASKEGSYEQYF.

V gene TRBV9 combines with J gene TRBJ2-1; TRBD2 matches at 12 bases. V lost 0 bases, J lost 8 bases, and 3 bases stayed unmatched. This CDR3 has 15 amino acids. The germline V gene encodes CDR1 SGDLS and CDR2 YYNGEE. The CDR3 DNA reads as TGTGCCAGCAGCGTAGGGCTAGCGGGAGGGCATGAGCAGTTCTTC. Translation gives CASSVGLAGGHEQFF. The full variable domain, completed using reference TRBV9 and TRBJ2-1, is DSGVTQTPKHLITATGQRVTLRCSPRSGDLSVYWYQQSLDQGLQFLIQYYNGEERAKGNILERFSAQQFPDLHSELNLSSLELGDSALYFCASSVGLAGGHEQFFGPGTRLTVL.

In this sample, this clone turned up once. The chain recombines TRBV27 with TRBJ2-1; D might be TRBD2 (5 bases). V was cut by 3 bases and J by 4 bases, with 16 bases left in between. CDR1 and CDR2 (germline): MNHEY, SMNVEV (reference sequence). The CDR3 loop spans 16 amino acids. CDR3 loop: CASSFVPPGRYNEQFF. Written as DNA, the CDR3 is TGTGCCAGCAGTTTCGTTCCTCCGGGAAGGTACAATGAGCAGTTCTTC.